The entry that follows covers one T cell receptor beta chain sequence. Isolation of CD8+ and CD4+ T cells was performed negatively, whereas enrichment of TEMRA cells was done by FACS. This entry is derived from a study of CD8 T cells in Susac syndrome. cDNA came from roughly 0.5 to 1 ug RNA primed by random hexamers. The method of amplification for TCR beta CDR3 was immunoSEQ multiplex PCR, covering 54 Vbeta and 13 Jbeta. TCRdb ran MiXCR on the immunoSEQ multiplex PCR reads and lists one entry per CDR3 protein. The sample shows about 120,000 distinct CDR3 sequences, under 95% of them seen only once. This CDR3 contains 16 residues. V was clipped by 0 bases and J by 7 bases, with 18 bases between them.

The receptor comes from a human donor in good health. This chain links TRBV12-3 or TRBV12-4 with TRBJ1-2; D remains ambiguous. Source material: CD8+ T cells from PBMCs. In nucleotides, the CDR3 is TGTGCCAGCAGTTTAGCGGGCGTCGACACCCTTTCTGGCTACACCTTC. Its protein product is CASSLAGVDTLSGYTF.